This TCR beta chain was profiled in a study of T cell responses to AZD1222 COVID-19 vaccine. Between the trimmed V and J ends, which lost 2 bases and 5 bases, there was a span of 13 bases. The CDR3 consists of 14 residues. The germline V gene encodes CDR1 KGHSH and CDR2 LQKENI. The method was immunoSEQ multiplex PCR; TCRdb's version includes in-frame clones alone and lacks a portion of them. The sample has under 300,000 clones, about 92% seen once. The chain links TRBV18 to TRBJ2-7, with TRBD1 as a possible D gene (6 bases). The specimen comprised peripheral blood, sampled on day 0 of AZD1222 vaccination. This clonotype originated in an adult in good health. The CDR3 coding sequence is TGTGCCAGCTCACCAATGGCAGGGGTTAACGAGCAGTACTTC. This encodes CASSPMAGVNEQYF.